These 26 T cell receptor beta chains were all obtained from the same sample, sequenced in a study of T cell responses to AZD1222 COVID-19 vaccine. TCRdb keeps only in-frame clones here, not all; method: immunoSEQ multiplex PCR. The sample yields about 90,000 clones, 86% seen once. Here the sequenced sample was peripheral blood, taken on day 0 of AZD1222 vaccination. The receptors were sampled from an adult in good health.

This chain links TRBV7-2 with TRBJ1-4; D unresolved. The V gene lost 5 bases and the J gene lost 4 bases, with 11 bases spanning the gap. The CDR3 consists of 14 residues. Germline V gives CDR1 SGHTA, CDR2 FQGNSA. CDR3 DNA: TGTGCCAGCAGCCCCGGGAGCTATAATGAAAAACTGTTTTTT. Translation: CASSPGSYNEKLFF.

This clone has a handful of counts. The CDR3 region has the DNA TGTGCCAGCACCTCGGGGGTCCGGACTGAAGCTTTCTTT. The encoded protein is CASTSGVRTEAFF. This chain links TRBV28 with TRBJ1-1; D is perhaps TRBD1 (5 bases). Germline V gene sequence: CDR1 MDHEN, CDR2 SYDVKM. The V end was cut by 7 bases, the J end by 5 bases, with 14 bases between. The CDR3 totals 13 residues.

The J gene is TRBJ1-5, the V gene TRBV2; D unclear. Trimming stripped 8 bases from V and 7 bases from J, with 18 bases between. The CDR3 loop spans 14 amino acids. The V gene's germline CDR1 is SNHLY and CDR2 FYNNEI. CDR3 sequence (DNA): TGTGCCAGCCAGACGGACGGAAGCGGGCAGCCCCAGCATTTT. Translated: CASQTDGSGQPQHF.

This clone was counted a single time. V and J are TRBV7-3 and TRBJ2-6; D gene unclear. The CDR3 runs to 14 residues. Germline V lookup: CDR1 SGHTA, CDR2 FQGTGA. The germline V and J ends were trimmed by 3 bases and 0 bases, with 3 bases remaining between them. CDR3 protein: CASSFSSGANVLTF. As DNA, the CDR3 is TGTGCCAGCAGCTTCTCCTCTGGGGCCAACGTCCTGACTTTC.

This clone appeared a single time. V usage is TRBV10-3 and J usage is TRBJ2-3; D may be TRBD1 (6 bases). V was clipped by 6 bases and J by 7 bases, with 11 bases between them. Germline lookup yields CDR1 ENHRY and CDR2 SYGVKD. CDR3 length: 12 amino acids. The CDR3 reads CAIREQGNTQYF. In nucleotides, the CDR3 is TGTGCCATCAGGGAGCAGGGGAATACGCAGTATTTT.

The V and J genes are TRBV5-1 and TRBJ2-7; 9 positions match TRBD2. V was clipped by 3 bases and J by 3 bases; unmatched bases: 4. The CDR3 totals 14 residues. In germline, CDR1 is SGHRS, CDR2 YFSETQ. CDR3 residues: CASSSSSGNYEQYF. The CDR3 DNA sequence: TGCGCCAGCAGCTCTTCTAGCGGGAACTACGAGCAGTACTTC.

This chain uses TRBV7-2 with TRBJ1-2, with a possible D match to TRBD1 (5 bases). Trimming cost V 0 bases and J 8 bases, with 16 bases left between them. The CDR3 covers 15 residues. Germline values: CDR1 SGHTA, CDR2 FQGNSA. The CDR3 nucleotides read TGTGCCAGCAGCTTAGCAGGGGCTGAGCGGTCGGGCTACACCTTC. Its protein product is CASSLAGAERSGYTF. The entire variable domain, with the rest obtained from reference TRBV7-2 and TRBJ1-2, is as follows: GAGVSQSPSNKVTEKGKDVELRCDPISGHTALYWYRQSLGQGLEFLIYFQGNSAPDKSGLPSDRFSAERTGGSVSTLTIQRTQQEDSAVYLCASSLAGAERSGYTFGSGTRLTVV.

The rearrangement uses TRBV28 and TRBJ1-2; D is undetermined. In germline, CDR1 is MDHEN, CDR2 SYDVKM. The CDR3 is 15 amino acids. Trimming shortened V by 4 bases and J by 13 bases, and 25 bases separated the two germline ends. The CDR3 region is CASSSYPPLSMACTF. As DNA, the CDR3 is TGTGCCAGCAGTTCGTACCCACCCCTATCAATGGCGTGCACCTTC.

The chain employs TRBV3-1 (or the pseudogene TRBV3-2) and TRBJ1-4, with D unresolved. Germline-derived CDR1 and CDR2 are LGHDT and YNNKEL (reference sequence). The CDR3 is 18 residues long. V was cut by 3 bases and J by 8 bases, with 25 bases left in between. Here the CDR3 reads CASSHIDRADYLGEKLFF. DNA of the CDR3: TGTGCCAGCAGCCATATAGACCGGGCGGATTACCTAGGGGAAAAACTGTTTTTT.

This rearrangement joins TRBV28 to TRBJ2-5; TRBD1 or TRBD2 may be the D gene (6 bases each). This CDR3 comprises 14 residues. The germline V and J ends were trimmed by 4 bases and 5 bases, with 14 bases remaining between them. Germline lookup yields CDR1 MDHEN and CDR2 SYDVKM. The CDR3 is CASSSGGGRETQYF. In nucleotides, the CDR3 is TGTGCCAGCAGTTCCGGGGGCGGCAGGGAGACCCAGTACTTC.

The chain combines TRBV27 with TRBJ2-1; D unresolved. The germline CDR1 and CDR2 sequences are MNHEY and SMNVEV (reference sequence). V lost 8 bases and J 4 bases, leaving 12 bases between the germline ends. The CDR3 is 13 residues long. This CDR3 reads CASHAFSYNEQFF. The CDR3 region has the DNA TGTGCCAGCCACGCCTTCTCATACAATGAGCAGTTCTTC.

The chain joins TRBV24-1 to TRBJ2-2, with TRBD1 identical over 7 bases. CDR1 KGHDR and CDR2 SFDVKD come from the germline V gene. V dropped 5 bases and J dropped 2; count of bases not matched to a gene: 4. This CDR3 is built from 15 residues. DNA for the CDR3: TGTGCCACCAGTGGGTCAGGGGGTAACACCGGGGAGCTGTTTTTT. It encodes CATSGSGGNTGELFF.

CDR3 nucleotides: TGTGCCAGCAGCCCGATCGACGGCGACACTGAAGCTTTCTTT. It translates to CASSPIDGDTEAFF. The chain is built from TRBV7-8 and TRBJ1-1; no definite D call. Germline V CDR1 and CDR2: SGHVS, FQNEAQ. The CDR3 length is 14 residues. The V and J ends lost 5 bases and 3 bases respectively, with 13 bases between them.

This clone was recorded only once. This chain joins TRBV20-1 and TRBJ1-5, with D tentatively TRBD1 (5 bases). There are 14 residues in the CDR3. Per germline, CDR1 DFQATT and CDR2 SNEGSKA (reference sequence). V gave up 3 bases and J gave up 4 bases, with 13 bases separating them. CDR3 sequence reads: CSASEGRGNQPQHF. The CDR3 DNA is TGCAGTGCTAGTGAGGGGCGAGGGAATCAGCCCCAGCATTTT.

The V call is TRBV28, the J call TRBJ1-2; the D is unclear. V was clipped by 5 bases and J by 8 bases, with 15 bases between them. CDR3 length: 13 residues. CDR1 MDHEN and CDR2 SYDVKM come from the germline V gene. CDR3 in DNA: TGTGCCAGCAGTCCTCAAGAGGCGTGGGGCTACACCTTC. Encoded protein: CASSPQEAWGYTF.

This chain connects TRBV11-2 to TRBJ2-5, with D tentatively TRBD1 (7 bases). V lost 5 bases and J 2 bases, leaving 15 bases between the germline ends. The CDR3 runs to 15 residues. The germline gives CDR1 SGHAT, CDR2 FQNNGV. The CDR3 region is CASSPRSGGQETQYF. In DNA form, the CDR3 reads TGTGCCAGCAGCCCCAGATCAGGGGGGCAAGAGACCCAGTACTTC.

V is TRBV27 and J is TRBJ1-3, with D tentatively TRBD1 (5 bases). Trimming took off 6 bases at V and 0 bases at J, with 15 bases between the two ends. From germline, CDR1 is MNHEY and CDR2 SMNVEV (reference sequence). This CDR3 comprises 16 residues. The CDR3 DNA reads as TGTGCCAGCAGCCCCAGGTCAGGGACCTCTGGAAACACCATATATTTT. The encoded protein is CASSPRSGTSGNTIYF.

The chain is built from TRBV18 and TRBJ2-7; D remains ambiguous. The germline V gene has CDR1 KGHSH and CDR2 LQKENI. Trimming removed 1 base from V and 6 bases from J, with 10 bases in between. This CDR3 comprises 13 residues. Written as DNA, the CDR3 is TGTGCCAGCTCACCACAGGGCCCCGGCGAGCAGTACTTC. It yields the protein CASSPQGPGEQYF.

CDR3 amino acids: CASSWIERPRGYTF. CDR3 DNA sequence: TGTGCCAGCAGCTGGATAGAACGCCCTCGGGGCTACACCTTC. The rearrangement uses TRBV5-4 and TRBJ1-2; the D is unclear. CDR1 SGHNT and CDR2 YYREEE come from the germline V gene (reference sequence). The CDR3 totals 14 residues. The ends were cut back, 3 bases at V and 8 bases at J, with 17 bases in the middle.

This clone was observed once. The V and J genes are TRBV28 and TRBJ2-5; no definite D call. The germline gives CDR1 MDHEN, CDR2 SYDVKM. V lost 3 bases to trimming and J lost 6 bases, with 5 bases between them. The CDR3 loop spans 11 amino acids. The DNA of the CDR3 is TGTGCCAGCAGTTTCAGCCAGACCCAGTACTTC. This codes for CASSFSQTQYF.

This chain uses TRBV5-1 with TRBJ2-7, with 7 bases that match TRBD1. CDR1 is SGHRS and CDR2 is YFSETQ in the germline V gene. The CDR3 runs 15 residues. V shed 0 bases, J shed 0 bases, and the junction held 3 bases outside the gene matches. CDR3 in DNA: TGCGCCAGCAGCTTGGATGGGACAGCCTCCTACGAGCAGTACTTC. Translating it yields CASSLDGTASYEQYF.

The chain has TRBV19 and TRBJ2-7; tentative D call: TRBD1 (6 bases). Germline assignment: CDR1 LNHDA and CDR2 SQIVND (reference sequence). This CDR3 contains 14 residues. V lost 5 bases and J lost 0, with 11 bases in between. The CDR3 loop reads CASSRTGSSYEQYF. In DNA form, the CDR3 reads TGTGCCAGTAGTCGTACAGGGAGCTCCTACGAGCAGTACTTC.

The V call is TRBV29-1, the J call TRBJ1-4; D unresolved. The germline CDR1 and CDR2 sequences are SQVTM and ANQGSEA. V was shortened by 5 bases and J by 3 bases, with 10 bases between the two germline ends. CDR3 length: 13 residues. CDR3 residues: CSVRPDSNEKLFF. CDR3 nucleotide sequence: TGCAGCGTTCGACCGGACTCTAATGAAAAACTGTTTTTT.

In DNA, the CDR3 is TGTGCCAGCACAGGGGTTATGAACACTGAAGCTTTCTTT. Its protein product is CASTGVMNTEAFF. The chain links TRBV18 to TRBJ1-1, with 7 bases lining up with TRBD1. V lost 8 bases to trimming and J lost 0 bases; unmatched junction nucleotides: 3. CDR3 length: 13 residues. Germline-derived CDR1 and CDR2 are KGHSH and LQKENI.

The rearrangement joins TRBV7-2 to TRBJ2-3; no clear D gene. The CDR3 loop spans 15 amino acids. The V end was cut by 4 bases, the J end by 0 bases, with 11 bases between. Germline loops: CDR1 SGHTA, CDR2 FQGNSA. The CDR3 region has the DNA TGTGCCAGCAGCTGGGTGGTGGGTAGCACAGATACGCAGTATTTT. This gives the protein CASSWVVGSTDTQYF.

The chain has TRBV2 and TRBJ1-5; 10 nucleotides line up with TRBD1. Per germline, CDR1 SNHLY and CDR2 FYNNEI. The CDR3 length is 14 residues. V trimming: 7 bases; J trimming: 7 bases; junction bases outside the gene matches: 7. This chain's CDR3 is CASTRDRGRQPQHF. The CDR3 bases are TGTGCCAGCACCAGGGACAGGGGTCGGCAGCCCCAGCATTTT.